This paragraph covers one TCR beta chain sequence. These data are taken from a study of blood T cell repertoires in COVID-19. Original processing notes: Nucleated cell number was recorded as an estimate derived from reference gene primer amplification. Only in-frame clones appear in the TCRdb table, and some are missing; sequencing was by immunoSEQ multiplex PCR. Clone size and the V and J calls come from that table; the DNA yielded D and trimming. The sample holds 100,000 to 120,000 clones; roughly four fifths are singletons and the top ten take over 15%. The receptor's source is a woman older than 75 with acute or convalescent COVID-19. What was sequenced was peripheral blood.

In nucleotides, the CDR3 is TGTGCCAGCAGCTTTACAGTTAACTATGGCTACACCTTC. Translation: CASSFTVNYGYTF. The chain carries TRBV9 and TRBJ1-2; D is unclear. Germline-derived CDR1 and CDR2 are SGDLS and YYNGEE. Trimming stripped 4 bases from V and 1 base from J, with 8 bases between. The CDR3 sequence is 13 residues long.